These 21 T cell receptor beta chains originate from one sample sequenced in a study of OX40 agonist ivuxolimab in advanced cancers. Assay: immunoSEQ multiplex PCR; the TCRdb copy retains only in-frame clones and omits some. The sample includes over 90,000 clones, roughly nine tenths of them seen just once. Sequenced here: CD4+ or CD8+ T cells sorted from blood, sampled in a trial of the OX40 agonist ivuxolimab. Source of these receptors: an adult with an advanced solid tumor such as melanoma, head and neck, liver or kidney cancer.

This chain joins TRBV30 and TRBJ1-5; 8 bases map to TRBD1. The germline V gene encodes CDR1 GTSNPN and CDR2 SVGIG (reference sequence). The CDR3 has 18 residues. Germline trimming cut 3 bases from V and 0 bases from J; bases unmatched to any gene: 13. This CDR3 reads CAWSHSGTGPYSNQPQHF. The CDR3 DNA reads TGTGCCTGGAGCCACTCCGGGACAGGACCCTATAGCAATCAGCCCCAGCATTTT.

The V gene is TRBV5-5, the J gene TRBJ1-2; tentative D call: TRBD1 (6 bases). The CDR3 runs 13 residues. V was shortened by 4 bases and J by 8 bases, with 15 bases between the two germline ends. Per germline, CDR1 SGHKS and CDR2 YYEKEE (reference sequence). The CDR3 coding sequence is TGTGCCAGCAGCCCTGGGGGGGCGGGAGGCTACACCTTC. Protein: CASSPGGAGGYTF.

The chain uses TRBV7-9 and TRBJ2-2; D gene ambiguous. Germline-derived CDR1 and CDR2 are SEHNR and FQNEAQ (reference sequence). Trimming removed 4 bases from V and 6 bases from J, with 15 bases in between. There are 15 residues in the CDR3. CDR3 amino acids: CASSSYDARAGELFF. Written as DNA, the CDR3 is TGTGCCAGCAGCTCTTACGACGCTAGGGCCGGGGAGCTGTTTTTT. Complete variable domain (other parts from reference TRBV7-9 and TRBJ2-2): DTGVSQNPRHKITKRGQNVTFRCDPISEHNRLYWYRQTLGQGPEFLTYFQNEAQLEKSRLLSDRFSAERPKGSFSTLEIQRTEQGDSAMYLCASSSYDARAGELFFGEGSRLTVL.

The gene calls are TRBV19 and TRBJ2-1; 12 nucleotides agree with TRBD2. The J segment lost 4 bases and the V segment lost 6 bases, leaving 7 bases of the junction unmatched. The CDR3 contains 16 residues. The germline CDR1 and CDR2 sequences are LNHDA and SQIVND (reference sequence). The CDR3 loop is CASRETSGRRYNEQFF. The DNA of the CDR3 is TGTGCCAGTAGAGAAACTAGCGGGAGGCGATACAATGAGCAGTTCTTC.

V usage is TRBV29-1 and J usage is TRBJ1-3, with D possibly matching TRBD1 (6 bases). Trimming pared 4 bases from V and 9 bases from J, leaving 16 bases between. Germline CDR1 SQVTM, CDR2 ANQGSEA. The CDR3 sequence is 13 residues long. The CDR3 protein is CSVGQAAGGTIYF. CDR3 coding DNA: TGCAGCGTTGGACAGGCGGCCGGGGGCACCATATATTTT.

This chain links TRBV4-2 with TRBJ1-1, with TRBD1 as a possible D gene (6 bases). Germline CDR1 reads LGHNA; CDR2 reads YNFKEQ. V shed 3 bases and J shed 1 base, with 12 bases lying between them. CDR3 size: 15 residues. The CDR3 reads CASSQGEGGNTEAFF. CDR3 nucleotide sequence: TGTGCCAGCAGCCAGGGGGAAGGGGGGAACACTGAAGCTTTCTTT.

The CDR3 DNA is TGTGCCAGCAGCTTAATTGCTGACCGATGGTCCTACAATGAGCAGTTCTTC. This encodes CASSLIADRWSYNEQFF. The chain links TRBV7-9 to TRBJ2-1; D remains ambiguous. The V gene's germline CDR1 is SEHNR and CDR2 FQNEAQ (reference sequence). Trimming took 2 bases from V and 1 from J, leaving 15 bases between them. The CDR3 is 17 amino acids.

The CDR3 DNA reads as TGTGCCAGCAGCAAACGCAGCCAGACAGGAGTTTACAATGAGCAGTTCTTC. It specifies CASSKRSQTGVYNEQFF. The rearrangement links TRBV7-9 to TRBJ2-1; D perhaps matches TRBD1 (6 bases). The CDR3 loop spans 17 amino acids. Germline CDR1 reads SEHNR; CDR2 reads FQNEAQ (reference sequence). The ends were cut back, 5 bases at V and 4 bases at J, with 21 bases in the middle.

The chain couples TRBV7-2 to TRBJ2-4; 10 bases line up with TRBD1. The CDR3 is made up of 14 amino acids. In germline, CDR1 is SGHTA, CDR2 FQGNSA. V dropped 5 bases and J dropped 9; count of bases not matched to a gene: 7. Here the CDR3 reads CASSPPGQGPIQYF. The CDR3 DNA reads TGTGCCAGCAGCCCTCCGGGACAGGGGCCCATTCAGTACTTC.

The rearrangement links TRBV4-3 to TRBJ1-2; 10 positions match TRBD1. Germline-derived CDR1 and CDR2 are LGHNA and YSLEER. J was trimmed by 8 bases and V by 0 bases; bases with no gene match: 9. CDR3 length: 16 residues. CDR3 protein: CASSQDYGTGVKGYTF. The CDR3 nucleotides read TGCGCCAGCAGCCAAGATTACGGGACAGGGGTAAAAGGCTACACCTTC.

The chain has TRBV5-6 and TRBJ1-4; 8 bases agree with TRBD1. Germline-derived CDR1 and CDR2 are SGHDT and YYEEEE. This CDR3 has 13 amino acids. The trim removed 4 bases at V and 7 bases at J, leaving 3 bases unmatched. The CDR3 nucleotides are TGTGCCAGCAGCCCAGGGGGCTCTGAAAAACTGTTTTTT. As protein: CASSPGGSEKLFF.

V is TRBV27 and J is TRBJ1-1; the match to TRBD1 covers 7 bases. V was pared by 5 bases and J by 6 bases, with 3 bases of the junction left unmatched. The CDR3 totals 12 residues. The V gene's germline CDR1 is MNHEY and CDR2 SMNVEV (reference sequence). Written as DNA, the CDR3 is TGTGCCAGCAGTACCCAGGGGGCTGAAGCTTTCTTT. Translating it yields CASSTQGAEAFF.

The chain employs TRBV14 and TRBJ2-3; D gene ambiguous. Germline-derived CDR1 and CDR2 are SGHDN and FVKESK. This CDR3 region has 15 residues. V was pared by 0 bases and J by 2 bases, with 9 bases between. The CDR3: CASSQDQIPTDTQYF. DNA for the CDR3: TGTGCCAGCAGCCAAGATCAGATTCCCACAGATACGCAGTATTTT.

The rearrangement links TRBV14 to TRBJ1-2; D ambiguous. Between the trimmed V and J ends, which lost 0 bases and 6 bases, there was a span of 14 bases. CDR3 size: 15 residues. CDR1 SGHDN and CDR2 FVKESK come from the germline V gene. The CDR3 region has the DNA TGTGCCAGCAGCCAAGAGGGAGGGTATTATGATGGCTACACCTTC. Translating gives CASSQEGGYYDGYTF. The entire variable domain, with the rest obtained from reference TRBV14 and TRBJ1-2, is as follows: EAGVTQFPSHSVIEKGQTVTLRCDPISGHDNLYWYRRVMGKEIKFLLHFVKESKQDESGMPNNRFLAERTGGTYSTLKVQPAELEDSGVYFCASSQEGGYYDGYTFGSGTRLTVV.

The rearrangement links TRBV27 to TRBJ2-1; TRBD1 is a possible D gene (7 bases). With 7 bases removed from V and 8 bases from J, the gap between germline ends came to 24 bases. CDR1 MNHEY and CDR2 SMNVEV come from the germline V gene (reference sequence). The CDR3 runs to 16 residues. In DNA form, the CDR3 reads TGTGCCAGCACCCGTCTCGGGCTGGAGGGGGCATATGAGCAGTTCTTC. Its protein product is CASTRLGLEGAYEQFF.

This sequence joins TRBV6-4 and TRBJ1-5, with no clear D. Trimming took off 6 bases at V and 2 bases at J, with 8 bases between the two ends. The CDR3 totals 13 residues. Germline V lookup: CDR1 MRHNA, CDR2 SNTAGT. The DNA for the CDR3 is TGTGCCAGCAGCTCAGAGGGCAATCAGCCCCAGCATTTT. It is translated as CASSSEGNQPQHF.

The rearrangement links TRBV4-3 to TRBJ2-7; tentative D call: TRBD2 (5 bases). The CDR3 spans 14 residues. Between the trimmed V and J ends, which lost 4 bases and 4 bases, there was a span of 14 bases. Per the germline V gene, CDR1 is LGHNA and CDR2 is YSLEER. CDR3 nucleotide sequence: TGCGCCAGCAGCCGAGACTTCGGACTTTACGAGCAGTACTTC. It specifies CASSRDFGLYEQYF.

The chain recombines TRBV6-1 with TRBJ2-7; weak D call: TRBD2 (7 bases). Germline lookup yields CDR1 MNHNS and CDR2 SASEGT. The CDR3 covers 15 residues. V was pared by 1 base and J by 4 bases, with 14 bases between. The CDR3 sequence is CASSEGVGGLYEQYF. DNA of the CDR3: TGTGCCAGCAGTGAAGGGGTGGGGGGGCTGTACGAGCAGTACTTC.

The rearrangement joins TRBV2 to TRBJ1-5; D not certain. This CDR3 comprises 16 residues. Germline V gene data show CDR1 as SNHLY and CDR2 as FYNNEI. The V end was cut by 2 bases, the J end by 2 bases, with 13 bases between. CDR3: CASSESKYRRNQPQHF. The CDR3 DNA reads TGTGCCAGCAGTGAAAGCAAGTACCGTCGCAATCAGCCCCAGCATTTT.

The chain has TRBV29-1 and TRBJ1-5; D not certain. Germline lookup yields CDR1 SQVTM and CDR2 ANQGSEA. This CDR3 contains 13 residues. V lost 7 bases to trimming and J lost 1 base, with 11 bases between them. CDR3: CSGSGGSNQPQHF. Written as DNA, the CDR3 is TGCAGCGGTTCCGGCGGCAGCAATCAGCCCCAGCATTTT.

The chain joins TRBV7-9 to TRBJ2-1; TRBD2 aligns across 10 bases. With V trimmed by 0 bases and J by 5 bases, 4 bases remained unmatched. Germline loops: CDR1 SEHNR, CDR2 FQNEAQ (reference sequence). The CDR3 is 16 amino acids. The CDR3 region has the DNA TGTGCCAGCAGCTTAGCTAGCGGGGGGACAAACAATGAGCAGTTCTTC. Translating gives CASSLASGGTNNEQFF. The variable domain in full, with the rest retrieved from reference TRBV7-9 and TRBJ2-1, is DTGVSQNPRHKITKRGQNVTFRCDPISEHNRLYWYRQTLGQGPEFLTYFQNEAQLEKSRLLSDRFSAERPKGSFSTLEIQRTEQGDSAMYLCASSLASGGTNNEQFFGPGTRLTVL.